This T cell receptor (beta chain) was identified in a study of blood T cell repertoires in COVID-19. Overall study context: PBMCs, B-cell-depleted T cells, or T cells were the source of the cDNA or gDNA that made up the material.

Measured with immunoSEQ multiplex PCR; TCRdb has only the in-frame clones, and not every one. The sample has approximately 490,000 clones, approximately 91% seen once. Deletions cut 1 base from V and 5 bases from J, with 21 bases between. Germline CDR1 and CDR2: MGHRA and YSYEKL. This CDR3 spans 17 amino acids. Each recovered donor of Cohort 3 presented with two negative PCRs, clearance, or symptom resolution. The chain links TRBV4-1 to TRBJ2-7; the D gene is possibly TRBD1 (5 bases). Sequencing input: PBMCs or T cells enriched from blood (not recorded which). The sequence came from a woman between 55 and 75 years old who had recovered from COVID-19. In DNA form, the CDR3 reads TGCGCCAGCAGCCAAGCTGGGGTTGGGGCCCGGAAGGACGAGCAGTACTTC. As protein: CASSQAGVGARKDEQYF.